This T cell receptor beta chain was profiled in a study of CD8+ T cells in alopecia areata (dated by TCRdb to the late 2010s). Describing the broader study: To study T cell clonal expansion in alopecia areata, the researchers applied high-throughput TCRbeta sequencing to both the C3H/HeJ mouse model and human patients. In humans, TCRbeta sequencing was performed on scalp tissue and on sorted CD4+ and CD8+ peripheral blood T cells from healthy controls and from patients with patchy or totalis/universalis alopecia areata. immunoSEQ multiplex PCR using 35 Vbeta forward primers and 13 Jbeta reverse primers was used to amplify TCRbeta CDR3 regions. RNA was obtained with the PAXgene miRNA kit for fixed scalp, the miRNeasy kit for PBMCs, and the RNeasy kit for mouse skin. Clonality in the scalp was compared among normal scalp (n=4), patchy alopecia areata scalp (n=8), and alopecia totalis/universalis scalp (n=8). Broad study findings and their caveats: Compared with mice, TCR sequences shared between patients were less clear, possibly partly because of HLA diversity across the patient population. Resident alphabeta T cells in normal human skin are also sequenced, complicating scalp TCR repertoire analysis, unlike mouse skin dominated by gammadelta T cells. Lesional scalp, especially in alopecia totalis/universalis, showed higher clonality and more expanded CD8+ clones than normal scalp, suggesting antigenic drive.

The CDR3 has 12 amino acids, counting the end cysteine and phenylalanine. Just the 36-base CDR3 DNA is kept, in frame starting at base 1. V lost 8 bases and J lost 8 bases; the stretch between them is 18 bases long. Based on the germline V gene, the CDR1 and CDR2 sequences are SQVTM and ANQGSEA. After PBMCs were isolated by density centrifugation and stained for CD3, CD4 and CD8, a FACSAria was used to sort CD4+ and CD8+ T cells. Scalp biopsies and blood samples were provided by unaffected controls. Concerning this clone: No cognate antigen has been identified for it. Base quality data are lacking; no much larger clone is found one base away.

The library relied on the immunoSEQ multiplex PCR assay. RNA was extracted from all samples and reverse transcribed into cDNA as template for TCR sequencing. First-strand cDNA was synthesized with SuperScript III using a 2:1 mix of oligo-dT and random hexamers. A synthetic immune receptor repertoire was used to assess amplification bias, and residual bias was removed computationally. The published analysis was carried out like this. Raw reads were preprocessed to remove errors, and CDR3 was defined by IMGT conventions from the conserved cysteine to phenylalanine. Clonality was calculated as 1 minus Shannon entropy normalized by log2 of the number of productive unique TCRs. Whether each scalp clone was CD4 or CD8 was inferred by checking scalp TCRbeta sequences against the CD4 and CD8 repertoires from sorted blood. This immuneACCESS table, as held by TCRdb, lists in-frame sequences with V and J called but not all clones. Of the missing ones, under half trace to an unresolved V gene in checked studies; the others have no known cause. The D gene and trimming were derived from the DNA, and the V and J assignments and clone size from that table. A total of about 99,000 clones appear in this sample, approximately 52% of them only once. 8.5% to 10% of the sample comes from the top ten.

The chain was built from TRBV29-1 and TRBJ1-2; matching of 6 bases hints at TRBD1 as the D gene. The sequence was collected from a human donor in good health. The specimen was CD4+ T cells sorted from blood. The CDR3 here reads CSSKGVENGYTF. Read as DNA, the sequence is TGCAGCTCCAAGGGGGTCGAAAACGGCTACACCTTC.